This is a list of T cell receptor beta chains from one sample in a study of cytomegalovirus exposure and HLA in healthy donors. The method was immunoSEQ multiplex PCR; TCRdb's version includes in-frame clones alone and lacks a portion of them. The table shows some 150,000 clones, with 73% occurring only once. Sequenced material: PBMCs. The receptors here all came from a human donor in good health. Each CDR3 is given with its conserved first and last residue. Each record gives: CDR3 protein, CDR3 DNA, clone size, V gene, J gene, D gene. A D gene is named only where the DNA matches it firmly. Expanded clones get a size class; other rows say once, few or many, or leave the size out.

CDR3aa: CASSLSSGSYEQYF; CDR3nt: TGTGCCAGCAGTTTATCCTCGGGGTCCTACGAGCAGTACTTC; abundance: .; v_gene: TRBV27; j_gene: TRBJ2-7; d_gene: .
CDR3aa: CASSLDRTNYGYTF; CDR3nt: TGTGCCAGCAGCTTAGATCGTACTAACTATGGCTACACCTTC; abundance: .; v_gene: TRBV11-2; j_gene: TRBJ1-2; d_gene: .
CDR3aa: CASSQGQTNYGYTF; CDR3nt: TGTGCCAGCAGCCAGGGACAGACTAACTATGGCTACACCTTC; abundance: .; v_gene: TRBV6-5; j_gene: TRBJ1-2; d_gene: TRBD1
CDR3aa: CASSLGGLQETQYF; CDR3nt: TGTGCCAGCAGCTTAGGAGGTCTCCAAGAGACCCAGTACTTC; abundance: .; v_gene: TRBV11-3; j_gene: TRBJ2-5; d_gene: .
CDR3aa: CASSLEATSGSLGELFF; CDR3nt: TGCGCCAGCAGCTTGGAGGCGACTAGCGGGAGTTTAGGGGAGCTGTTTTTT; abundance: .; v_gene: TRBV5-1; j_gene: TRBJ2-2; d_gene: TRBD2
CDR3aa: CASSLASGVNNEQFF; CDR3nt: TGTGCCAGCAGTTTGGCTAGCGGGGTAAACAATGAGCAGTTCTTC; abundance: .; v_gene: TRBV27; j_gene: TRBJ2-1; d_gene: TRBD2
CDR3aa: CASSFGGSETQYF; CDR3nt: TGTGCTAGCAGCTTTGGGGGCTCAGAGACCCAGTACTTC; abundance: .; v_gene: TRBV7-7; j_gene: TRBJ2-5; d_gene: .
CDR3aa: CASSLDGTPGANVLTF; CDR3nt: TGTGCCAGCAGCTTAGATGGGACTCCTGGGGCCAACGTCCTGACTTTC; abundance: .; v_gene: TRBV7-2; j_gene: TRBJ2-6; d_gene: .
CDR3aa: CASSAGASGNTIYF; CDR3nt: TGTGCCAGCAGCGCAGGCGCCTCTGGAAACACCATATATTTT; abundance: .; v_gene: TRBV9; j_gene: TRBJ1-3; d_gene: .
CDR3aa: CASSQERYRGSEAFF; CDR3nt: TGTGCCAGCAGCCAAGAACGGTACAGGGGATCTGAAGCTTTCTTT; abundance: .; v_gene: TRBV4-2; j_gene: TRBJ1-1; d_gene: TRBD1
CDR3aa: CASTLPGTYEQYF; CDR3nt: TGCGCCAGCACCCTTCCGGGGACCTACGAGCAGTACTTC; abundance: .; v_gene: TRBV5-1; j_gene: TRBJ2-7; d_gene: .
CDR3aa: CASSQGQGWEQFF; CDR3nt: TGCGCCAGCAGCCAAGGACAGGGCTGGGAGCAGTTCTTC; abundance: once; v_gene: TRBV4-1; j_gene: TRBJ2-1; d_gene: TRBD1
CDR3aa: CASSPRHSEKLFF; CDR3nt: TGTGCCAGCAGTCCTCGACACAGTGAAAAACTGTTTTTT; abundance: .; v_gene: TRBV6-6; j_gene: TRBJ1-4; d_gene: .
CDR3aa: CASSQGPGNYGYTF; CDR3nt: TGTGCCAGCAGCCAAGGGCCGGGGAACTATGGCTACACCTTC; abundance: .; v_gene: TRBV7-2; j_gene: TRBJ1-2; d_gene: .
CDR3aa: CSVGRSGGRNEQFF; CDR3nt: TGCAGCGTTGGGAGGTCAGGCGGGCGGAATGAGCAGTTCTTC; abundance: few; v_gene: TRBV29-1; j_gene: TRBJ2-1; d_gene: .
CDR3aa: CASSFQGGSGTDTQYF; CDR3nt: TGTGCCAGCAGCTTCCAGGGGGGAAGTGGCACAGATACGCAGTATTTT; abundance: .; v_gene: TRBV11-3; j_gene: TRBJ2-3; d_gene: .
CDR3aa: CAWSLTSGNEQFF; CDR3nt: TGTGCCTGGAGTCTGACTAGCGGCAATGAGCAGTTCTTC; abundance: once; v_gene: TRBV30; j_gene: TRBJ2-1; d_gene: TRBD2
CDR3aa: CASSSGQGDETQYF; CDR3nt: TGTGCCAGCAGCTCCGGACAGGGGGACGAGACCCAGTACTTC; abundance: .; v_gene: TRBV7-8; j_gene: TRBJ2-5; d_gene: TRBD1
CDR3aa: CASRGGNYGYTF; CDR3nt: TGTGCCAGCAGGGGCGGGAACTATGGCTACACCTTC; abundance: few; v_gene: TRBV27; j_gene: TRBJ1-2; d_gene: .
CDR3aa: CASSVGTGGLYEQYF; CDR3nt: TGTGCCAGCAGCGTAGGGACAGGGGGCCTCTACGAGCAGTACTTC; abundance: .; v_gene: TRBV9; j_gene: TRBJ2-7; d_gene: TRBD1
CDR3aa: CASTFATTLSEQYF; CDR3nt: TGTGCCAGCACTTTCGCGACTACCCTTTCCGAGCAGTACTTC; abundance: .; v_gene: TRBV2; j_gene: TRBJ2-7; d_gene: .
CDR3aa: CASRPGTSGSEQFF; CDR3nt: TGCGCCAGCAGGCCCGGGACTAGCGGGTCTGAGCAGTTCTTC; abundance: few; v_gene: TRBV10-2; j_gene: TRBJ2-1; d_gene: TRBD2
CDR3aa: CASSLGAGGAGEDGELFF; CDR3nt: TGTGCCAGCAGCTTAGGGGCGGGCGGAGCCGGGGAAGACGGGGAGCTGTTTTTT; abundance: .; v_gene: TRBV7-6; j_gene: TRBJ2-2; d_gene: .
CDR3aa: CASSEPGVNQPQHF; CDR3nt: TGTGCCAGCAGTGAACCAGGGGTCAATCAGCCCCAGCATTTT; abundance: .; v_gene: TRBV25-1; j_gene: TRBJ1-5; d_gene: .
CDR3aa: CASSDRTPGNAYEQYF; CDR3nt: TGTGCCAGCAGTGACAGAACTCCGGGTAATGCCTACGAGCAGTACTTC; abundance: .; v_gene: TRBV6-1; j_gene: TRBJ2-7; d_gene: .
CDR3aa: CANQMGTPAKNIQYF; CDR3nt: TGTGCCAATCAAATGGGGACACCCGCCAAAAACATTCAGTACTTC; abundance: few; v_gene: TRBV6-1; j_gene: TRBJ2-4; d_gene: .
CDR3aa: CATQRSSGIFNIQYF; CDR3nt: TGTGCCACCCAGCGGTCTAGCGGGATTTTCAACATTCAGTACTTC; abundance: .; v_gene: TRBV7-8; j_gene: TRBJ2-4; d_gene: TRBD2
CDR3aa: CASRRGGANEQFF; CDR3nt: TGTGCCAGCAGACGCGGGGGGGCCAATGAGCAGTTCTTC; abundance: .; v_gene: TRBV28; j_gene: TRBJ2-1; d_gene: TRBD2
CDR3aa: CASSHLIYRAGNTEAFF; CDR3nt: TGTGCCAGCAGTCACCTAATATACAGGGCGGGGAACACTGAAGCTTTCTTT; abundance: .; v_gene: TRBV27; j_gene: TRBJ1-1; d_gene: .